A single sample is the source of the 27 T cell receptor beta chains below, sequenced in a study of shared T cell receptors in the human thymus. Sequencing was performed with immunoSEQ multiplex PCR; in TCRdb, only in-frame clones are kept and a portion is missing. The sample has over 650,000 clones; 87% are singletons. The same sample was also used in a study of human thymus T cells.

The specimen was thymocytes. Every receptor here comes from a boy in the first two years of life with a congenital heart defect.

The chain has TRBV7-9 and TRBJ2-7, with 7 bases lining up with TRBD2. CDR1 and CDR2 from the germline V gene are SEHNR and FQNEAQ (reference sequence). V shed 5 bases and J 4 bases; nucleotides not matched to a gene: 2. This CDR3 contains 12 residues. The CDR3 is CASSPGGYEQYF. The CDR3 coding sequence is TGTGCCAGCAGCCCGGGGGGATACGAGCAGTACTTC.

The J gene is TRBJ2-7, the V gene TRBV4-2; a possible D gene is TRBD1 (7 bases). V lost 1 base and J lost 0, with 25 bases in between. The length of the CDR3 is 20 residues. Germline assignment: CDR1 LGHNA and CDR2 YNFKEQ. The CDR3 DNA reads as TGTGCCAGCAGCCAAGTACGGGGTGCGGGACAGAGCCTTCCCTCCTACGAGCAGTACTTC. This encodes CASSQVRGAGQSLPSYEQYF.

V and J are TRBV27 and TRBJ1-5; D may be TRBD1 (5 bases). The V gene's germline CDR1 is MNHEY and CDR2 SMNVEV (reference sequence). V shed 7 bases and J shed 8 bases, with 12 bases lying between them. The CDR3 has 12 residues. CDR3 sequence (DNA): TGTGCCAGCATGGGGCCCATGGAGCCCCAGCATTTT. Translating it yields CASMGPMEPQHF.

The gene calls are TRBV5-6 and TRBJ2-7, with 14 bases matching TRBD2. Germline values: CDR1 SGHDT, CDR2 YYEEEE. The CDR3 sequence is 18 residues long. The V and J ends lost 3 bases and 3 bases, in that order; junction bases with no gene match: 11. Written as DNA, the CDR3 is TGTGCCAGCAGCTCCAGGACTAGCGGGGGGCCCGCCTTCTACGAGCAGTACTTC. Protein sequence: CASSSRTSGGPAFYEQYF.

The rearrangement uses TRBV4-3 and TRBJ1-2, with TRBD1 matching 8 bases. V lost 5 bases to trimming and J lost 4 bases; unmatched junction nucleotides: 18. The CDR3 length is 18 residues. Germline CDR1 and CDR2: LGHNA and YSLEER. CDR3 DNA: TGCGCCAGCAGCGGGGTCGGTGGCCCGGGACAGGTTTTCTATGGCTACACCTTC. Translation: CASSGVGGPGQVFYGYTF.

This clone was seen only once. The V gene is TRBV4-3, the J gene TRBJ1-1; maybe TRBD1 (6 bases). CDR1 is LGHNA and CDR2 is YSLEER in the germline V gene. This CDR3 is built from 16 residues. V gave up 2 bases and J gave up 4 bases, with 17 bases separating them. The CDR3 here is CASSQLGAQGGTEAFF. CDR3 DNA sequence: TGCGCCAGCAGCCAACTGGGGGCTCAGGGCGGCACTGAAGCTTTCTTT.

This clone was found a few times. The V gene is TRBV25-1, the J gene TRBJ1-3; no definite D call. The CDR3 totals 14 residues. Germline loops: CDR1 MGHDK, CDR2 SYGVNS. V was trimmed by 5 bases and J by 0 bases, leaving 8 bases between them. This CDR3 reads CASSSGRSGNTIYF. CDR3 DNA sequence: TGTGCCAGCAGTTCGGGTCGCTCTGGAAACACCATATATTTT. Combining the CDR3 with reference TRBV25-1 and TRBJ1-3 gives the whole variable domain EADIYQTPRYLVIGTGKKITLECSQTMGHDKMYWYQQDPGMELHLIHYSYGVNSTEKGDLSSESTVSRIRTEHFPLTLESARPSHTSQYLCASSSGRSGNTIYFGEGSWLTVV.

This sequence joins TRBV7-3 and TRBJ2-1; D is ambiguous. CDR1 is SGHTA and CDR2 is FQGTGA in the germline V gene. This CDR3 region has 14 residues. Trimming shortened V by 0 bases and J by 3 bases, and 6 bases separated the two germline ends. In DNA, the CDR3 is TGTGCCAGCAGCTTAACGCCGGGCTACAATGAGCAGTTCTTC. Translation: CASSLTPGYNEQFF.

The V gene is TRBV7-9, the J gene TRBJ1-1; the D gene is possibly TRBD1 (5 bases). This CDR3 has 15 residues. Germline-derived CDR1 and CDR2 are SEHNR and FQNEAQ (reference sequence). Trimming left V 1 base short and J 4 bases short, with 13 bases between. This CDR3 reads CASSLVGGEVTEAFF. In DNA, the CDR3 is TGTGCCAGCAGCTTAGTCGGGGGGGAGGTCACTGAAGCTTTCTTT.

The rearrangement joins TRBV4-2 to TRBJ2-1, with 7 bases lining up with TRBD1. J lost 6 bases, V lost 0 bases, and 17 bases had no gene match. CDR1 is LGHNA, CDR2 YNFKEQ, per germline. The CDR3 is 19 amino acids. The CDR3 region is CASSQEGPPRQGGRNEQFF. CDR3 sequence (DNA): TGTGCCAGCAGCCAAGAGGGCCCTCCTCGACAGGGTGGCCGCAATGAGCAGTTCTTC.

J is TRBJ2-7 and V is TRBV13, with 7 bases lining up with TRBD1. With 5 bases clipped from V and 2 bases from J, the junction kept 12 bases outside the gene matches. The CDR3 covers 16 residues. From germline, CDR1 is PRHDT and CDR2 FYEKMQ (reference sequence). The DNA for the CDR3 is TGTGCCAGCAGCCACGTCGGGGACAGTCCGACCTACGAGCAGTACTTC. The encoded protein is CASSHVGDSPTYEQYF.

This chain joins TRBV6-1 and TRBJ1-2; D call uncertain. V shed 4 bases and J shed 0 bases, with 12 bases lying between them. Germline V gene data show CDR1 as MNHNS and CDR2 as SASEGT. This CDR3 spans 15 amino acids. CDR3 region: CASSAHREANYGYTF. DNA for the CDR3: TGTGCCAGCAGTGCCCACCGGGAAGCTAACTATGGCTACACCTTC.

The chain recombines TRBV4-3 with TRBJ2-1; a weak D match, TRBD2 (5 bases). The V and J ends lost 4 bases and 3 bases respectively, with 16 bases between them. Germline CDR1 LGHNA, CDR2 YSLEER. This CDR3 has 16 amino acids. The CDR3, as DNA: TGCGCCAGCAGCCCCCTCGGCCTAGCAGACTACAATGAGCAGTTCTTC. Translating it yields CASSPLGLADYNEQFF.

The V call is TRBV28, the J call TRBJ1-5; 10 nucleotides agree with TRBD1. This CDR3 is built from 19 residues. Germline CDR1 and CDR2: MDHEN and SYDVKM. J lost 1 base, V lost 2 bases, and 11 bases had no gene match. CDR3 residues: CASSLTGTGDSRSNQPQHF. In DNA form, the CDR3 reads TGTGCCAGCAGTTTAACCGGGACAGGGGACTCGCGAAGCAATCAGCCCCAGCATTTT.

The V and J genes are TRBV5-1 and TRBJ2-3, with 8 positions matching TRBD2. CDR1 and CDR2 from the germline V gene are SGHRS and YFSETQ. Trimming removed 4 bases from V and 1 base from J; junction bases left unmatched: 5. This CDR3 has 15 residues. The CDR3 region is CASSGGLAGTDTQYF. CDR3 in DNA: TGCGCCAGCAGCGGAGGACTAGCTGGCACAGATACGCAGTATTTT.

The chain has TRBV5-1 and TRBJ2-7; possible D gene TRBD2, 6 bases. Trimming removed 4 bases at V and 2 bases at J, with 13 bases between. Germline assignment: CDR1 SGHRS and CDR2 YFSETQ. The CDR3 loop spans 14 amino acids. This chain's CDR3 is CASSIRDSAYEQYF. The CDR3 bases are TGCGCCAGCAGCATCCGGGACTCAGCCTACGAGCAGTACTTC.

This clone was counted a single time. The genes are TRBV5-6 and TRBJ2-7; perhaps TRBD1 as D (5 bases). V was cut by 1 base and J by 4 bases, with 18 bases left in between. There are 16 residues in the CDR3. Germline V CDR1 and CDR2: SGHDT, YYEEEE. The CDR3 loop is CASSLRWQGGKYEQYF. CDR3 coding DNA: TGTGCCAGCAGCTTGAGGTGGCAGGGTGGGAAATACGAGCAGTACTTC. The variable domain in full, with the rest retrieved from reference TRBV5-6 and TRBJ2-7, is DAGVTQSPTHLIKTRGQQVTLRCSPKSGHDTVSWYQQALGQGPQFIFQYYEEEERQRGNFPDRFSGHQFPNYSSELNVNALLLGDSALYLCASSLRWQGGKYEQYFGPGTRLTVT.

The count of this clone is one. This chain links TRBV9 with TRBJ2-5; 9 bases are a match to TRBD2. The germline V gene encodes CDR1 SGDLS and CDR2 YYNGEE. The length of the CDR3 is 20 residues. Unmatched junction bases numbered 18, after V lost 2 bases and J lost 1 base. DNA of the CDR3: TGTGCCAGCAGCGTCCTCACCGGGACTAGCAAGGGTGGGCTCCAAGAGACCCAGTACTTC. This translates into CASSVLTGTSKGGLQETQYF.

V usage is TRBV6-1 and J usage is TRBJ1-2; 10 bases line up with TRBD1. J was trimmed by 0 bases and V by 6 bases; bases with no gene match: 4. Germline CDR1 and CDR2: MNHNS and SASEGT. This CDR3 is 15 amino acids long. The CDR3 spells CASRPGTGANYGYTF. The CDR3 DNA is TGTGCCAGCAGGCCCGGGACAGGGGCTAACTATGGCTACACCTTC.

The chain links TRBV28 to TRBJ2-6; 10 nucleotides agree with TRBD2. The CDR3 is 16 amino acids. Unmatched junction bases numbered 4, after V lost 8 bases and J lost 0 bases. Germline V gene sequence: CDR1 MDHEN, CDR2 SYDVKM. The CDR3 here is CASQLAGDSGANVLTF. The CDR3 coding sequence is TGTGCCAGCCAGCTAGCGGGAGACTCTGGGGCCAACGTCCTGACTTTC.

This chain links TRBV14 with TRBJ2-7, with 11 positions matching TRBD2. With 4 bases clipped from V and 3 bases from J, the junction kept 8 bases outside the gene matches. Germline V lookup: CDR1 SGHDN, CDR2 FVKESK. The CDR3 length is 16 residues. As DNA, the CDR3 is TGTGCCAGCAGCCCCAGACTAGCGGGGTCGATCTACGAGCAGTACTTC. Its translation is CASSPRLAGSIYEQYF.

The gene calls are TRBV11-2 and TRBJ2-2; 8 bases align to TRBD1. V lost 5 bases and J lost 0; bases outside the gene matches: 11. CDR1 SGHAT and CDR2 FQNNGV come from the germline V gene. This CDR3 comprises 18 residues. In DNA, the CDR3 is TGTGCCAGCAGCAGACCCCCGGGACAGGAGTCGAACACCGGGGAGCTGTTTTTT. Translated: CASSRPPGQESNTGELFF.

The V and J genes are TRBV5-6 and TRBJ2-2, with TRBD1 identical over 7 bases. The CDR3 totals 16 residues. Trimming removed 0 bases from V and 3 bases from J; junction bases left unmatched: 5. Germline CDR1 SGHDT, CDR2 YYEEEE. DNA of the CDR3: TGTGCCAGCAGCTTGGATACAGGGGCCTACACCGGGGAGCTGTTTTTT. This translates into CASSLDTGAYTGELFF.

CDR3 residues: CAWSLTVLGANYGYTF. DNA of the CDR3: TGTGCCTGGAGTTTGACGGTGCTCGGAGCTAACTATGGCTACACCTTC. V gene TRBV30 combines with J gene TRBJ1-2; D is ambiguous. CDR1 is GTSNPN and CDR2 is SVGIG in the germline V gene (reference sequence). Trimming cost V 2 bases and J 0 bases, with 16 bases left between them. There are 16 residues in the CDR3. The variable domain in full, with the rest retrieved from reference TRBV30 and TRBJ1-2, is SQTIHQWPATLVQPVGSPLSLECTVEGTSNPNLYWYRQAAGRGLQLLFYSVGIGQISSEVPQNLSASRPQDRQFILSSKKLLLSDSGFYLCAWSLTVLGANYGYTFGSGTRLTVV.

CDR3 region: CASSEAGKEPQHF. The CDR3 nucleotides are TGTGCCAGCAGTGAAGCAGGGAAGGAGCCCCAGCATTTT. The J gene is TRBJ1-5, the V gene TRBV25-1, with TRBD1 as a possible D gene (5 bases). The V end lost 2 bases, the J end lost 8 bases, and 10 bases lay between the germline ends. The CDR3 runs to 13 residues. Looked up from germline, CDR1 is MGHDK and CDR2 is SYGVNS.

V gene TRBV10-2 combines with J gene TRBJ2-3; a possible D gene is TRBD2 (5 bases). Germline V gene lookup returns CDR1 WSHSY and CDR2 SAAADI. With 2 bases removed from V and 1 base from J, the gap between germline ends came to 22 bases. This CDR3 contains 19 residues. The CDR3 sequence is CASSEPNTTPTAGTDTQYF. In nucleotides, the CDR3 is TGCGCCAGCAGTGAGCCCAACACAACTCCTACAGCGGGCACAGATACGCAGTATTTT.

V and J are TRBV5-5 and TRBJ1-1; D might be TRBD1 (5 bases). CDR1 is SGHKS and CDR2 is YYEKEE in the germline V gene (reference sequence). Deletions cut 6 bases from V and 5 bases from J, with 20 bases between. CDR3 length equals 15 residues. The CDR3 here is CASMFRVTRGTEAFF. For the CDR3, the DNA is TGTGCCAGCATGTTCAGGGTTACGCGTGGGACTGAAGCTTTCTTT. Full variable domain (rest looked up from reference TRBV5-5 and TRBJ1-1): DAGVTQSPTHLIKTRGQQVTLRCSPISGHKSVSWYQQVLGQGPQFIFQYYEKEERGRGNFPDRFSARQFPNYSSELNVNALLLGDSALYLCASMFRVTRGTEAFFGQGTRLTVV.